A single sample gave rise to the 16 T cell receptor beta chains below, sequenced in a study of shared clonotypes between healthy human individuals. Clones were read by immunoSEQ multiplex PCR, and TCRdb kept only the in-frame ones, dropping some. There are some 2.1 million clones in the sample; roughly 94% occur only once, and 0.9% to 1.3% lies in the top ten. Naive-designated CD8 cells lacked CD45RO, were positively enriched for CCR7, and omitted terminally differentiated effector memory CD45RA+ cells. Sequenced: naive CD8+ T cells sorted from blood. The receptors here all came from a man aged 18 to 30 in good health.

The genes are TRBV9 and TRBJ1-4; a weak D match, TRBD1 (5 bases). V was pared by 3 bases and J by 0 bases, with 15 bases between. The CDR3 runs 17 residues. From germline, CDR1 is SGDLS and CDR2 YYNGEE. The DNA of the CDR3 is TGTGCCAGCAGCGCCTACGGTGGGGGGGCAACTAATGAAAAACTGTTTTTT. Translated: CASSAYGGGATNEKLFF.

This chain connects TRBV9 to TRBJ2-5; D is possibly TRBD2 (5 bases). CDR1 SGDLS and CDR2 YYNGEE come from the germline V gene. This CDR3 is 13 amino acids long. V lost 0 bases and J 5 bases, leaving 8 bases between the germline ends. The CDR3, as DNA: TGTGCCAGCAGCGTAGTTGAGGGCGAGACCCAGTACTTC. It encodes CASSVVEGETQYF.

CDR3: CASRSLEVYEQYF. The CDR3 DNA reads TGTGCCAGCAGATCGCTAGAGGTCTACGAGCAGTACTTC. The chain carries TRBV2 and TRBJ2-7, with unresolved D. The CDR3 is 13 amino acids. The V end was cut by 6 bases, the J end by 3 bases, with 12 bases between. In germline, CDR1 is SNHLY, CDR2 FYNNEI.

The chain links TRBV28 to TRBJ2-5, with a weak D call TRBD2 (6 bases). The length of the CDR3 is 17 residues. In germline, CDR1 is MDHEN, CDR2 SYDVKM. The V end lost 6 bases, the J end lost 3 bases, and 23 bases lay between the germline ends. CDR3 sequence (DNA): TGTGCCAGCAGCCGAATATACCCGGGACGGGAGAAAGAGACCCAGTACTTC. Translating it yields CASSRIYPGREKETQYF.

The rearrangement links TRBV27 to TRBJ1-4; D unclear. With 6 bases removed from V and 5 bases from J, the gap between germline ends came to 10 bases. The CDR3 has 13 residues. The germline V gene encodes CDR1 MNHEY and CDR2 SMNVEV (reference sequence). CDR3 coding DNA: TGTGCCAGCAGACCGGGCCACAATGAAAAACTGTTTTTT. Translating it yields CASRPGHNEKLFF.

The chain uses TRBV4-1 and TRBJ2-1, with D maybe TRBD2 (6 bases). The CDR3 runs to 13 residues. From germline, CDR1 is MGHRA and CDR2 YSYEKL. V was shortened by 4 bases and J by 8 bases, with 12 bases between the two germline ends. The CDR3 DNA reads TGCGCCAGCAGCCTAGCGGACGGGTATGAGCAGTTCTTC. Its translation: CASSLADGYEQFF.

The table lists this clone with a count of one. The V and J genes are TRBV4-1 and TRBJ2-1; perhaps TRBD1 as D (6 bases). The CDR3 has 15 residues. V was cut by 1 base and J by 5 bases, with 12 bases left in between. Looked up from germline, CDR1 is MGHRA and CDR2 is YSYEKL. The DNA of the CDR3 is TGCGCCAGCAGCCAAGGACCAGGGGTCGACAATGAGCAGTTCTTC. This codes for CASSQGPGVDNEQFF.

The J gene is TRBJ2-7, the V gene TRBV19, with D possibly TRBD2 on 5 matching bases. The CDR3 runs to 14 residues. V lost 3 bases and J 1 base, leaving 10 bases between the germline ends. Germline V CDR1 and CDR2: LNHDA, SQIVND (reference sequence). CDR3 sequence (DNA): TGTGCCAGTAGTATGGACTTAGAATCCTACGAGCAGTACTTC. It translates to CASSMDLESYEQYF.

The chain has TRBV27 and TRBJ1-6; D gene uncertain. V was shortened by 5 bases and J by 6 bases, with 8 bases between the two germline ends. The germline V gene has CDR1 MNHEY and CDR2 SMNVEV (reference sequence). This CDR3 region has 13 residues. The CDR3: CASSGKVNSPLHF. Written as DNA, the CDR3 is TGTGCCAGCAGTGGTAAGGTTAATTCACCCCTCCACTTT.

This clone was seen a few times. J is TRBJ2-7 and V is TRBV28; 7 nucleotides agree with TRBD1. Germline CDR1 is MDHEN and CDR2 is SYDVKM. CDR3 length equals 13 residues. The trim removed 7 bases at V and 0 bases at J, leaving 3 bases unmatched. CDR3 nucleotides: TGTGCCAGCATGAACAGGGGCTCCTACGAGCAGTACTTC. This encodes CASMNRGSYEQYF.

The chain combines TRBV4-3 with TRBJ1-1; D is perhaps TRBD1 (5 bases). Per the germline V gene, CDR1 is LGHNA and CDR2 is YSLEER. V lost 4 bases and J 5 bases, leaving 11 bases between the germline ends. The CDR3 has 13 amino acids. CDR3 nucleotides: TGCGCCAGCAGCCCCGACGGGGGAACTGAAGCTTTCTTT. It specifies CASSPDGGTEAFF.

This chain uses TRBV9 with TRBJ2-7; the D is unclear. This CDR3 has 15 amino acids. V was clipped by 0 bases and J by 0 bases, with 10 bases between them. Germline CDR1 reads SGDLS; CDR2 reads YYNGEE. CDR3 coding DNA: TGTGCCAGCAGCGTAGGACTCACCTCCTCCTACGAGCAGTACTTC. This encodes CASSVGLTSSYEQYF.

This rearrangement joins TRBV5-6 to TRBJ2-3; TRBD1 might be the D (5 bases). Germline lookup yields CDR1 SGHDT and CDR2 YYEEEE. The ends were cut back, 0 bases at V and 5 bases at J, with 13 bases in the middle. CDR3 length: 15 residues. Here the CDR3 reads CASSLAVGVGDTQYF. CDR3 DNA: TGTGCCAGCAGCTTGGCCGTAGGGGTTGGAGATACGCAGTATTTT.

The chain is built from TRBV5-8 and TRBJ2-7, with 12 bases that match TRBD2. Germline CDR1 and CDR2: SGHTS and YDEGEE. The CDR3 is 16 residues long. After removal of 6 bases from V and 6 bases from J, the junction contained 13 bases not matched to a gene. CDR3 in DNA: TGTGCCAGCATACCGGGACTAGCGGGCTCATGGGGCGAGCAGTACTTC. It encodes CASIPGLAGSWGEQYF.

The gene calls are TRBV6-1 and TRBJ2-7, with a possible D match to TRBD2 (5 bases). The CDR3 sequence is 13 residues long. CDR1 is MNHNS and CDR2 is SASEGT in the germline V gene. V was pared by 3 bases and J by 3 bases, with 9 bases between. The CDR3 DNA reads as TGTGCCAGCAGTGACAGTACTAGCTACGAGCAGTACTTC. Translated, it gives CASSDSTSYEQYF.

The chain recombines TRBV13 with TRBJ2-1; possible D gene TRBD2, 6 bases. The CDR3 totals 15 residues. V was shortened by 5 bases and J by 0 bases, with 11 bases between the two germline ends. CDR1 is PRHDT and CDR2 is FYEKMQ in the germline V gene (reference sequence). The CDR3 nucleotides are TGTGCCAGCAGCCCCTGGCGGGACTCCTACAATGAGCAGTTCTTC. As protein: CASSPWRDSYNEQFF.